These 23 T cell receptor beta chains originate from one sample sequenced in a study of OX40 agonist ivuxolimab in advanced cancers. TCRdb keeps only in-frame clones here, not all; method: immunoSEQ multiplex PCR. Among more than 80,000 clones listed, roughly nine tenths were seen once. The sequencing used CD4+ or CD8+ T cells sorted from blood, collected in a trial of the OX40 agonist ivuxolimab. The receptors originated from an adult with an advanced solid tumor such as melanoma, head and neck, liver or kidney cancer.

The CDR3 region has the DNA TGTGCCAGCAGCTTAGGGGTCGGCAGGGGGCTCGAGCAGTACTTC. Its translation: CASSLGVGRGLEQYF. The rearrangement links TRBV7-9 to TRBJ2-7, with 8 bases matching TRBD1. With V trimmed by 1 base and J by 6 bases, 8 bases remained unmatched. Germline-derived CDR1 and CDR2 are SEHNR and FQNEAQ (reference sequence). This CDR3 is built from 15 residues. Together with reference TRBV7-9 and TRBJ2-7, the CDR3 gives the full variable domain: DTGVSQNPRHKITKRGQNVTFRCDPISEHNRLYWYRQTLGQGPEFLTYFQNEAQLEKSRLLSDRFSAERPKGSFSTLEIQRTEQGDSAMYLCASSLGVGRGLEQYFGPGTRLTVT.

In its sample, this clone was seen a few times. The chain has TRBV16 and TRBJ1-1; possibly TRBD1 for D (5 bases). The CDR3 length is 12 residues. V lost 8 bases and J 7 bases, leaving 14 bases between the germline ends. Germline V gene sequence: CDR1 KGHSY, CDR2 FQNENV. Here the CDR3 reads CASSPGLDEAFF. For the CDR3, the DNA is TGTGCCAGCTCCCCAGGGCTGGATGAAGCTTTCTTT.

The CDR3 DNA sequence: TGTGCCAGCAGCCAAGAAGGTAGCGGGAGCTCCTACGAGCAGTACTTC. Residues: CASSQEGSGSSYEQYF. This chain links TRBV4-2 with TRBJ2-7, with TRBD2 matching over 9 bases. J gave up 0 bases and V 0 bases, and 3 bases lay outside the gene matches. This CDR3 region has 16 residues. CDR1 is LGHNA, CDR2 YNFKEQ, per germline.

This chain joins TRBV19 and TRBJ1-1; D not certain. V shed 6 bases and J shed 1 base, with 6 bases lying between them. This CDR3 has 12 amino acids. Germline values: CDR1 LNHDA, CDR2 SQIVND (reference sequence). Written as DNA, the CDR3 is TGTGCCAGTAGAAAACAGAACACTGAAGCTTTCTTT. Protein sequence: CASRKQNTEAFF.

Only a few counts were recorded for this clone. V usage is TRBV7-9 and J usage is TRBJ1-5; TRBD1 agrees at 7 bases. Germline CDR1 reads SEHNR; CDR2 reads FQNEAQ (reference sequence). The CDR3 is made up of 14 amino acids. V dropped 4 bases and J dropped 7; count of bases not matched to a gene: 7. The CDR3 protein is CASSSTGTDQPQHF. CDR3 in DNA: TGTGCCAGCAGCTCGACAGGGACCGACCAGCCCCAGCATTTT.

V gene TRBV5-4 combines with J gene TRBJ1-1, with unresolved D. The CDR3 sequence is 12 residues long. Germline values: CDR1 SGHNT, CDR2 YYREEE (reference sequence). V dropped 2 bases and J dropped 4 bases, with 6 bases sitting between them. CDR3 sequence: CASSFVSTEAFF. The CDR3 DNA reads TGTGCCAGCAGCTTCGTTAGCACTGAAGCTTTCTTT.

The chain employs TRBV19 and TRBJ2-3, with 7 bases lining up with TRBD2. This CDR3 contains 15 residues. With 7 bases clipped from V and 0 bases from J, the junction kept 7 bases outside the gene matches. Germline lookup yields CDR1 LNHDA and CDR2 SQIVND (reference sequence). The CDR3 DNA sequence: TGTGCCAGTATTGGGGGAGGGGTTAGCACAGATACGCAGTATTTT. Residues: CASIGGGVSTDTQYF.

The gene calls are TRBV11-2 and TRBJ2-7; 9 bases are shared with TRBD1. Trimming took 5 bases from V and 2 from J; bases not matched to a gene: 4. CDR3 length: 14 amino acids. The germline V gene encodes CDR1 SGHAT and CDR2 FQNNGV. The CDR3 loop reads CASSPGQGPYEQYF. CDR3 nucleotide sequence: TGTGCCAGCAGCCCGGGACAGGGCCCCTACGAGCAGTACTTC. Full variable domain (missing parts from reference TRBV11-2 and TRBJ2-7): EAGVAQSPRYKIIEKRQSVAFWCNPISGHATLYWYQQILGQGPKLLIQFQNNGVVDDSQLPKDRFSAERLKGVDSTLKIQPAKLEDSAVYLCASSPGQGPYEQYFGPGTRLTVT.

This clone was found once. This chain links TRBV27 with TRBJ2-3; D is ambiguous. Germline V gene data show CDR1 as MNHEY and CDR2 as SMNVEV (reference sequence). Trimming took 6 bases from V and 1 from J, leaving 5 bases between them. This CDR3 spans 12 amino acids. The CDR3 region is CASSRGTDTQYF. CDR3 nucleotides: TGTGCCAGCAGCCGGGGCACAGATACGCAGTATTTT.

The chain couples TRBV7-9 to TRBJ2-7, with 7 bases matching TRBD2. The CDR3 consists of 14 residues. V was pared by 6 bases and J by 4 bases, with 9 bases of the junction left unmatched. Per the germline V gene, CDR1 is SEHNR and CDR2 is FQNEAQ (reference sequence). CDR3 bases: TGTGCCAGCAGTCCCCTGGGCGGGGGTTACGAGCAGTACTTC. Protein: CASSPLGGGYEQYF.

The chain carries TRBV7-8 and TRBJ1-1; the D is unclear. Trimming took 8 bases from V and 1 from J, leaving 23 bases between them. This CDR3 has 17 residues. CDR1 is SGHVS, CDR2 FQNEAQ, per germline. The CDR3 region has the DNA TGTGCCAGCCACATCAGACGGAGCGCACCGAAGAACACTGAAGCTTTCTTT. This sequence encodes CASHIRRSAPKNTEAFF.

The rearrangement links TRBV9 to TRBJ2-7; D remains unclear. Per the germline V gene, CDR1 is SGDLS and CDR2 is YYNGEE. This CDR3 has 16 residues. The V gene lost 0 bases and the J gene lost 1 base, with 14 bases spanning the gap. The CDR3 DNA reads TGTGCCAGCAGCGTAGACAAGGGTACCGGATCCTACGAGCAGTACTTC. It encodes CASSVDKGTGSYEQYF.

This chain connects TRBV30 to TRBJ1-6; 8 bases are a match to TRBD1. Trimming cost V 5 bases and J 10 bases; bases outside gene matches: 13. Germline V gene sequence: CDR1 GTSNPN, CDR2 SVGIG (reference sequence). CDR3 size: 15 residues. This CDR3 is CAWRLTGTGGSPLHF. CDR3 DNA sequence: TGTGCCTGGCGCTTGACCGGGACAGGAGGCTCACCCCTCCACTTT.

The chain has TRBV30 and TRBJ1-4; 10 bases fit TRBD1. The V segment lost 2 bases and the J segment 9 bases; nucleotides outside the gene matches: 12. Germline V CDR1 and CDR2: GTSNPN, SVGIG (reference sequence). This CDR3 has 16 residues. The CDR3 coding sequence is TGTGCCTGGAGTCGGGCGACAGGGGGCGCGTTGAAAAAACTGTTTTTT. This codes for CAWSRATGGALKKLFF.

This clone was found once. The rearrangement uses TRBV9 and TRBJ2-5, with D perhaps TRBD2 (7 bases). The CDR3 length is 15 residues. Germline V gene data show CDR1 as SGDLS and CDR2 as YYNGEE. Trimming removed 4 bases from V and 0 bases from J, with 13 bases in between. The CDR3 spells CASSLEGGDQETQYF. The CDR3 DNA reads TGTGCCAGCAGCCTGGAAGGGGGGGACCAAGAGACCCAGTACTTC. Variable domain in full (rest from reference TRBV9 and TRBJ2-5): DSGVTQTPKHLITATGQRVTLRCSPRSGDLSVYWYQQSLDQGLQFLIQYYNGEERAKGNILERFSAQQFPDLHSELNLSSLELGDSALYFCASSLEGGDQETQYFGPGTRLLVL.

The chain recombines TRBV5-6 with TRBJ1-1, with D perhaps TRBD1 (5 bases). CDR3 length: 15 residues. Germline-derived CDR1 and CDR2 are SGHDT and YYEEEE. The V gene lost 4 bases and the J gene lost 0 bases, with 13 bases spanning the gap. The CDR3 DNA is TGTGCCAGCAGCCAGAAGGGGCAGTTGAACACTGAAGCTTTCTTT. It is translated as CASSQKGQLNTEAFF.

V is TRBV27 and J is TRBJ2-1; no reliable D call. V lost 2 bases, J lost 3 bases, and 5 bases lay in between. The CDR3 sequence is 13 residues long. Germline V gene lookup returns CDR1 MNHEY and CDR2 SMNVEV (reference sequence). Written as DNA, the CDR3 is TGTGCCAGCAGTTTAAGCAACTACAATGAGCAGTTCTTC. Encoded protein: CASSLSNYNEQFF.

This CDR3 is CASSLIAMSTDTQYF. For the CDR3, the DNA is TGTGCCAGCAGCCTAATAGCGATGAGCACAGATACGCAGTATTTT. The chain recombines TRBV21-1 with TRBJ2-3; TRBD2 is the table's D call and was not checked against the DNA. TRBV21-1 has pseudogene status. The CDR3 totals 15 residues.

The V call is TRBV11-3, the J call TRBJ1-2; 9 bases map to TRBD1. The V segment lost 3 bases and the J segment 5 bases; nucleotides outside the gene matches: 1. This CDR3 is built from 13 residues. Germline CDR1 is SGHNT and CDR2 is YENEEA. The CDR3 is CASSLGQGYGYTF. CDR3 in DNA: TGTGCCAGCAGCTTGGGACAGGGTTATGGCTACACCTTC.

This clone was counted once. The rearrangement joins TRBV9 to TRBJ2-1; TRBD2 agrees at 11 bases. Germline lookup yields CDR1 SGDLS and CDR2 YYNGEE. The CDR3 is 17 amino acids. V was pared by 0 bases and J by 9 bases, with 11 bases of the junction left unmatched. The CDR3 loop is CASSVVVSGRAGAEQFF. In DNA, the CDR3 is TGTGCCAGCAGCGTAGTAGTTAGCGGGAGGGCCGGGGCTGAGCAGTTCTTC.

The chain uses TRBV5-1 and TRBJ2-4; D gene ambiguous. CDR3 size: 12 residues. Trimming stripped 4 bases from V and 8 bases from J, with 10 bases between. Germline CDR1 reads SGHRS; CDR2 reads YFSETQ. The CDR3 here is CASSASWDIQYF. The DNA for the CDR3 is TGCGCCAGCAGCGCCTCCTGGGACATTCAGTACTTC. The variable domain in full, completed from reference TRBV5-1 and TRBJ2-4, reads KAGVTQTPRYLIKTRGQQVTLSCSPISGHRSVSWYQQTPGQGLQFLFEYFSETQRNKGNFPGRFSGRQFSNSRSEMNVSTLELGDSALYLCASSASWDIQYFGAGTRLSVL.

The CDR3: CASSVTSQSTDTQYF. Written as DNA, the CDR3 is TGTGCCAGCAGCGTAACTAGCCAGAGCACAGATACGCAGTATTTT. The chain uses TRBV9 and TRBJ2-3, with D possibly TRBD2 on 6 matching bases. The CDR3 loop spans 15 amino acids. V was cut by 1 base and J by 0 bases, with 9 bases left in between. CDR1 and CDR2 from the germline V gene are SGDLS and YYNGEE.

This chain links TRBV6-5 with TRBJ2-1; the D is unclear. CDR1 and CDR2 (germline): MNHEY, SVGAGI. The CDR3 loop spans 11 amino acids. V lost 9 bases and J lost 3, with 6 bases in between. The chain's CDR3 is CASHSYNEQFF. CDR3 nucleotide sequence: TGTGCCAGTCACAGCTACAATGAGCAGTTCTTC.